A single sample gave rise to the 30 T cell receptor beta chains below, sequenced in a study of cytomegalovirus exposure and HLA in healthy donors. Repertoires were generated with immunoSEQ multiplex PCR, while TCRdb's copy carries only in-frame clones and drops some. The sample holds approximately 180,000 clones, 86% seen once. Material: PBMCs. Receptors were obtained from a young man in good health and CMV-seropositive.

This clone showed up just a few times. The chain combines TRBV28 with TRBJ1-5, with D possibly being TRBD1 (5 bases). This CDR3 contains 13 residues. Trimming pared 6 bases from V and 7 bases from J, leaving 13 bases between. Germline values: CDR1 MDHEN, CDR2 SYDVKM. The CDR3 nucleotides read TGTGCCAGCAGCAGGGACGGGGGGCAGCCCCAGCATTTT. Amino acids: CASSRDGGQPQHF.

The rearrangement uses TRBV15 and TRBJ2-7; the match to TRBD1 covers 12 bases. There are 12 residues in the CDR3. Germline loops: CDR1 LNHNV, CDR2 YYDKDF (reference sequence). The V segment lost 8 bases and the J segment 8 bases; nucleotides outside the gene matches: 4. CDR3 in amino acids: CATEGTGGKQYF. CDR3 DNA: TGTGCCACCGAGGGGACAGGGGGCAAGCAGTACTTC.

The J gene is TRBJ1-2, the V gene TRBV4-3; TRBD1 agrees at 7 bases. Trimming cost V 1 base and J 5 bases; bases outside gene matches: 16. Looked up from germline, CDR1 is LGHNA and CDR2 is YSLEER. The CDR3 runs to 18 residues. The CDR3 sequence is CASSQAITSRTGLYGYTF. CDR3 in DNA: TGCGCCAGCAGCCAAGCTATTACATCCCGGACAGGCCTATATGGCTACACCTTC.

This chain connects TRBV11-2 to TRBJ1-1, with 7 bases aligning to TRBD1. The CDR3 has 14 amino acids. Germline values: CDR1 SGHAT, CDR2 FQNNGV. V was pared by 5 bases and J by 4 bases, with 7 bases of the junction left unmatched. CDR3 DNA: TGTGCCAGCAGCCACAGGGGAAAGGGCACTGAAGCTTTCTTT. It encodes CASSHRGKGTEAFF.

This chain links TRBV5-1 with TRBJ2-3, with 12 positions matching TRBD2. Germline trimming cut 4 bases from V and 5 bases from J; bases unmatched to any gene: 8. The CDR3 has 16 residues. CDR1 SGHRS and CDR2 YFSETQ come from the germline V gene. CDR3 loop: CASSPLAGGPGDTQYF. In DNA, the CDR3 is TGCGCCAGCAGCCCGCTAGCGGGGGGGCCTGGAGATACGCAGTATTTT.

This chain's CDR3 is CAWVSVADTQYF. CDR3 in DNA: TGTGCCTGGGTTAGCGTGGCCGATACGCAGTATTTT. The chain has TRBV30 and TRBJ2-3; D is possibly TRBD2 (5 bases). The CDR3 sequence is 12 residues long. Trimming pared 5 bases from V and 6 bases from J, leaving 12 bases between. Germline CDR1 GTSNPN, CDR2 SVGIG (reference sequence).

V is TRBV9 and J is TRBJ2-7; no clear D. This CDR3 is 15 amino acids long. From germline, CDR1 is SGDLS and CDR2 YYNGEE. The germline V and J ends were trimmed by 0 bases and 3 bases, with 13 bases remaining between them. The CDR3 loop reads CASSVGSHPGYEQYF. CDR3 nucleotide sequence: TGTGCCAGCAGCGTAGGTTCTCACCCAGGCTACGAGCAGTACTTC.

This clone was observed once. A junction boundary mismatches the germline segment, possibly from a read error. The chain is built from TRBV4-1 and TRBJ2-7; TRBD2 matches 7 bases. The germline CDR1 and CDR2 sequences are MGHRA and YSYEKL. The CDR3 length is 15 residues. This CDR3 reads CASSQLGLVSHEQYF. The CDR3 DNA is TGCGCCAGCAGCCAACTTGGACTAGTCTCCCACGAGCAGTACTTC.

The rearrangement uses TRBV2 and TRBJ1-4; D gene ambiguous. Looked up from germline, CDR1 is SNHLY and CDR2 is FYNNEI. The V gene lost 7 bases and the J gene lost 0 bases, with 21 bases spanning the gap. The CDR3 has 18 residues. CDR3 nucleotides: TGTGCCAGCATCGCCGGGAGGAAAGGGATTGCAACTAATGAAAAACTGTTTTTT. The encoded protein is CASIAGRKGIATNEKLFF.

This sequence joins TRBV6-6 and TRBJ2-7, with a tentative D call TRBD2 (5 bases). The CDR3 spans 15 residues. Germline assignment: CDR1 MNHNY and CDR2 SVGAGI (reference sequence). V was pared by 4 bases and J by 4 bases, with 17 bases between. The CDR3 loop reads CASSFRFERPYEQYF. CDR3 in DNA: TGTGCCAGCAGTTTTAGGTTTGAGCGGCCTTACGAGCAGTACTTC.

This clone has a handful of counts. The chain joins TRBV7-9 to TRBJ2-7; perhaps TRBD1 as D (6 bases). The V gene's germline CDR1 is SEHNR and CDR2 FQNEAQ (reference sequence). The CDR3 totals 15 residues. V was pared by 6 bases and J by 3 bases, with 18 bases between. The DNA of the CDR3 is TGTGCCAGCAGTCGCCTAGGACAGAACCACTACGAGCAGTACTTC. Its translation is CASSRLGQNHYEQYF.

The gene calls are TRBV5-1 and TRBJ2-7; TRBD2 matches 8 bases. Germline CDR1 reads SGHRS; CDR2 reads YFSETQ. CDR3 length: 15 residues. The trim removed 0 bases at V and 1 base at J, leaving 3 bases unmatched. The CDR3 nucleotides read TGCGCCAGCAGCTTGGCGGTAGCGGGGTCCTACGAGCAGTACTTC. Protein sequence: CASSLAVAGSYEQYF.

This chain uses TRBV10-2 with TRBJ1-5, with D possibly matching TRBD1 (6 bases). CDR3 length: 13 amino acids. Per the germline V gene, CDR1 is WSHSY and CDR2 is SAAADI. The V end lost 5 bases, the J end lost 5 bases, and 10 bases lay between the germline ends. In DNA form, the CDR3 reads TGCGCCAGCAGTACTGACAGGTATCAGCCCCAGCATTTT. This codes for CASSTDRYQPQHF.

The chain combines TRBV28 with TRBJ1-2; tentative D call: TRBD1 (6 bases). V lost 6 bases, J lost 4 bases, and 21 bases lay in between. The germline CDR1 and CDR2 sequences are MDHEN and SYDVKM. The CDR3 has 16 amino acids. CDR3 in DNA: TGTGCCAGCAGGCTCCCCGGGACACCGACCTTCTATGGCTACACCTTC. Translation gives CASRLPGTPTFYGYTF.

This clone was seen only once. This chain uses TRBV2 with TRBJ2-7; 9 bases align to TRBD2. The germline CDR1 and CDR2 sequences are SNHLY and FYNNEI. This CDR3 has 14 residues. The junction had 3 bases not matched to a gene; V was cut back by 4 bases and J by 2 bases. The CDR3 region is CASSVIAGAYEQYF. CDR3 nucleotide sequence: TGTGCCAGCAGTGTGATAGCGGGGGCCTACGAGCAGTACTTC.

The rearrangement uses TRBV28 and TRBJ2-7, with 8 bases lining up with TRBD2. There are 14 residues in the CDR3. Germline V gene lookup returns CDR1 MDHEN and CDR2 SYDVKM. V shed 6 bases and J 6 bases; nucleotides not matched to a gene: 10. The DNA for the CDR3 is TGTGCCAGCAGCATACTCGGGAGGGCCGGCGAGCAGTACTTC. This encodes CASSILGRAGEQYF.

The J gene is TRBJ2-1, the V gene TRBV5-4; no clear D gene. V dropped 5 bases and J dropped 9 bases, with 12 bases sitting between them. This CDR3 is built from 12 residues. Germline CDR1 and CDR2: SGHNT and YYREEE (reference sequence). CDR3 coding DNA: TGTGCCAGCAGTCATACCTACTCTGAGCAGTTCTTC. Its protein is CASSHTYSEQFF.

This chain joins TRBV6-6 and TRBJ1-5; D may be TRBD1 (6 bases). The CDR3 loop spans 14 amino acids. V lost 6 bases and J lost 5, with 14 bases in between. CDR1 is MNHNY, CDR2 SVGAGI, per germline (reference sequence). The CDR3 spells CASRNLYRDQPQHF. CDR3 sequence (DNA): TGTGCCAGCAGAAATCTCTACAGGGATCAGCCCCAGCATTTT.

The genes are TRBV11-1 and TRBJ2-3, with TRBD1 identical over 8 bases. J was trimmed by 0 bases and V by 5 bases; bases with no gene match: 4. Germline lookup yields CDR1 SGHAT and CDR2 FQDESV (reference sequence). The CDR3 has 15 amino acids. Here the CDR3 DNA reads TGTGCCAGCAGCCGGACAGGGCTAAGCACAGATACGCAGTATTTT. It specifies CASSRTGLSTDTQYF.

A single count supports this clone. This rearrangement joins TRBV15 to TRBJ1-5; 10 nucleotides match TRBD1. This CDR3 spans 18 amino acids. The ends lost 5 bases at V and 7 bases at J; junction bases unmatched: 17. Looked up from germline, CDR1 is LNHNV and CDR2 is YYDKDF (reference sequence). As DNA, the CDR3 is TGTGCCACCAGCCTAGACGGGACAGGGGCGGCGGTGCGGCAGCCCCAGCATTTT. Protein: CATSLDGTGAAVRQPQHF.

This rearrangement joins TRBV9 to TRBJ2-7; 7 nucleotides line up with TRBD1. After removal of 4 bases from V and 2 bases from J, the junction contained 6 bases not matched to a gene. In germline, CDR1 is SGDLS, CDR2 YYNGEE. The CDR3 sequence is 14 residues long. This CDR3 reads CASSFGTDAYEQYF. The CDR3 DNA is TGTGCCAGCAGCTTTGGGACAGACGCCTACGAGCAGTACTTC.

This chain links TRBV5-4 with TRBJ2-5; D gene uncertain. Per the germline V gene, CDR1 is SGHNT and CDR2 is YYREEE (reference sequence). The CDR3 covers 11 residues. Trimming left V 2 bases short and J 5 bases short, with 4 bases between. CDR3 residues: CASSLEETQYF. The CDR3 DNA follows: TGTGCCAGCAGCTTAGAGGAGACCCAGTACTTC. The full variable domain, rest sourced from reference TRBV5-4 and TRBJ2-5, is ETGVTQSPTHLIKTRGQQVTLRCSSQSGHNTVSWYQQALGQGPQFIFQYYREEENGRGNFPPRFSGLQFPNYSSELNVNALELDDSALYLCASSLEETQYFGPGTRLLVL.

The chain carries TRBV4-1 and TRBJ1-2, with 8 positions matching TRBD1. Unmatched junction bases numbered 6, after V lost 4 bases and J lost 2 bases. The CDR3 length is 15 residues. The germline CDR1 and CDR2 sequences are MGHRA and YSYEKL. As DNA, the CDR3 is TGCGCCAGCAGCCCATCACAGGGGGTAAACTATGGCTACACCTTC. It is translated as CASSPSQGVNYGYTF.

This chain uses TRBV4-2 with TRBJ2-3, with 11 bases matching TRBD2. Trimming took 5 bases from V and 4 from J; bases not matched to a gene: 8. CDR3 size: 16 residues. CDR1 and CDR2 from the germline V gene are LGHNA and YNFKEQ. CDR3: CASSYQGLAGSDTQYF. CDR3 nucleotide sequence: TGTGCCAGCAGCTATCAAGGACTAGCGGGTTCAGATACGCAGTATTTT.

The chain's CDR3 is CASRATGGSEAFF. CDR3 nucleotide sequence: TGTGCCAGCCGAGCGACAGGGGGCTCTGAAGCTTTCTTT. This chain joins TRBV13 and TRBJ1-1; TRBD1 matches at 10 bases. Germline lookup yields CDR1 PRHDT and CDR2 FYEKMQ (reference sequence). The CDR3 contains 13 residues. The trim removed 8 bases at V and 6 bases at J, leaving 6 bases unmatched.

The rearrangement uses TRBV9 and TRBJ2-3; perhaps TRBD1 as D (6 bases). The CDR3 spans 15 residues. V was cut by 3 bases and J by 2 bases, with 13 bases left in between. Germline V gives CDR1 SGDLS, CDR2 YYNGEE. Written as DNA, the CDR3 is TGTGCCAGCAGCGCAGAGGGACATCTCACAGATACGCAGTATTTT. It encodes CASSAEGHLTDTQYF.

In its sample, this clone was seen once. The chain couples TRBV29-1 to TRBJ2-5; D might be TRBD1 (6 bases). With 5 bases removed from V and 6 bases from J, the gap between germline ends came to 13 bases. Looked up from germline, CDR1 is SQVTM and CDR2 is ANQGSEA. The CDR3 loop spans 12 amino acids. CDR3 amino acids: CSVRTVTKTQYF. DNA of the CDR3: TGCAGCGTTAGGACAGTGACGAAGACCCAGTACTTC.

The V call is TRBV9, the J call TRBJ2-1; D remains ambiguous. Germline CDR1 and CDR2: SGDLS and YYNGEE. V dropped 0 bases and J dropped 9 bases, with 4 bases sitting between them. This CDR3 comprises 11 residues. CDR3 DNA: TGTGCCAGCAGCGTAGATCTTGAGCAGTTCTTC. It is translated as CASSVDLEQFF.

The rearrangement joins TRBV15 to TRBJ2-3; 13 bases are shared with TRBD2. Germline loops: CDR1 LNHNV, CDR2 YYDKDF (reference sequence). V gave up 1 base and J gave up 3 bases; unmatched junction bases: 4. The CDR3 contains 17 residues. The CDR3 nucleotides are TGTGCCACCAGCAGAGGAGGACTAGCGGGGGTGACAGATACGCAGTATTTT. Translating gives CATSRGGLAGVTDTQYF.

CDR3: CASSPTSGFTYEQYF. In DNA form, the CDR3 reads TGTGCCAGCAGCCCTACTTCAGGTTTCACCTACGAGCAGTACTTC. V and J are TRBV11-2 and TRBJ2-7; D unclear. The CDR3 totals 15 residues. V was shortened by 5 bases and J by 2 bases, with 16 bases between the two germline ends. Looked up from germline, CDR1 is SGHAT and CDR2 is FQNNGV.